A selection of T cell receptor beta chains follows, all from one sample in a study of blood T cell repertoires in COVID-19. Measured with immunoSEQ multiplex PCR; TCRdb has only the in-frame clones, and not every one. The repertoire consists of 310,000 or so clones, with roughly 90% occurring once and the leading ten covering roughly 2.4%. Sequenced material: peripheral blood. The receptor set was obtained from a woman between 50 and 59 years old who had recovered from COVID-19. The CDR3 runs from the conserved cysteine through the conserved F or W. Each record gives: clone size, D gene, V gene, J gene, CDR3 DNA, CDR3 protein. The D gene is left open where the match is weak. Rows may omit the clone size; those that give it use once, few, many or a size class.

>.|TRBD2|TRBV9|TRBJ2-1
TGTGCCAGCAGCGTAGCTAGCGGGAGGGCCGGGGCCTACAATGAGCAGTTCTTC
CASSVASGRAGAYNEQFF
>.|.|TRBV6-1|TRBJ1-3
TGTGCCAGCAGTGGGCTACAGGGCAGGGCTGGAAACACCATATATTTT
CASSGLQGRAGNTIYF
>.|TRBD2|TRBV5-4|TRBJ2-1
TGTGCCAGCAGCCCCAGGCGGGCTAGCGGGCTATCCTACAATGAGCAGTTCTTC
CASSPRRASGLSYNEQFF
>.|.|TRBV15|TRBJ2-3
TGTGCCACCAGCACCCGAGCAGATACGCAGTATTTT
CATSTRADTQYF
>.|.|TRBV11-2|TRBJ2-7
TGTGCCAGCAGCTTAGGGGTGGGGGCCCCCTACGAGCAGTACTTC
CASSLGVGAPYEQYF
>.|.|TRBV11-2|TRBJ2-7
TGTGCCAGCAGCTCCCAGGTCCACGAGCAGTACTTC
CASSSQVHEQYF
>.|.|TRBV4-1|TRBJ1-6
TGCGCCAGCAGCCAAATGGGGACAAATTCACCCCTCCACTTT
CASSQMGTNSPLHF
>.|TRBD2|TRBV7-2|TRBJ2-3
TGTGCCAGCAGCTACCGGACTAGCGGGATGGCAGATACGCAGTATTTT
CASSYRTSGMADTQYF
>.|.|TRBV11-3|TRBJ2-1
TGTGCCAGCAGCTTAGGCGGGGCCTACAATGAGCAGTTCTTC
CASSLGGAYNEQFF
>.|.|TRBV19|TRBJ1-2
TGTGCCAGTAGTATCCACGATCCAGGGGTGAATGGCTACACCTTC
CASSIHDPGVNGYTF
>.|.|TRBV6-4|TRBJ2-2
TGTGCCAGCAGGGCAGGGAACACCGGGGAGCTGTTTTTT
CASRAGNTGELFF
>.|TRBD2|TRBV2|TRBJ2-3
TGTGCCAGCGGTCGACCCGGGGGGGAAGGGGAAGATACGCAGTATTTT
CASGRPGGEGEDTQYF
>.|TRBD1|TRBV10-3|TRBJ2-2
TGTGCCATCAGGGGGACAGGGGGCACCGGGGAGCTGTTTTTT
CAIRGTGGTGELFF
>.|.|TRBV5-1|TRBJ2-7
TGCGCCAGCAGGTGGACAGCTAGCTCCTACGAGCAGTACTTC
CASRWTASSYEQYF
>.|.|TRBV7-2|TRBJ2-2
TGTGCCAGCAGCTTACGTTCGGGACTTACGAACACCGGGGAGCTGTTTTTT
CASSLRSGLTNTGELFF
>.|.|TRBV6-5|TRBJ1-2
TGTGCCAGCAGACTAGAATTCCAGGACTATGGCTACACCTTC
CASRLEFQDYGYTF
>.|.|TRBV18|TRBJ2-7
TGTGCCAGCTCACCTAAGTTAGGACGACAGGGAGGAGACGAGCAGTACTTC
CASSPKLGRQGGDEQYF
>.|TRBD2|TRBV4-2|TRBJ2-2
TGTGCCAGCAGCCAAGATGCTCTCGGGGGGGGCCGTAGCGGGGAGCTGTTTTTT
CASSQDALGGGRSGELFF
>.|.|TRBV5-4|TRBJ2-7
TGTGCCAGCAGCTTGAGCGCCATGTCCTACGAGCAGTACTTC
CASSLSAMSYEQYF
>.|TRBD1|TRBV7-2|TRBJ2-7
TGTGCCAGCAGCTTAGGGGCCCAGGGGGCTCGCGAGCAGTACTTC
CASSLGAQGAREQYF
>.|.|TRBV5-1|TRBJ1-1
TGCGCCAGCAGCTTCCAATACAGGGTGAACACTGAAGCTTTCTTT
CASSFQYRVNTEAFF
>.|TRBD2|TRBV30|TRBJ2-3
TGTGCCTGGAGTAGGGGACTAGCGGGAGAAGATACGCAGTATTTT
CAWSRGLAGEDTQYF
>.|TRBD2|TRBV6-1|TRBJ2-1
TGTGCCAGCAGTGTAGCGGGGGGGCAAGGTGAGCAGTTCTTC
CASSVAGGQGEQFF
>.|.|TRBV19|TRBJ1-3
TGTGCCAGTAGTCCCTCCTTGGGCAGCAACACCATATATTTT
CASSPSLGSNTIYF
>.|.|TRBV4-1|TRBJ1-2
TGCGCCAGCAGCCAAGGGGCGGGGTTGAACTATGGCTACACCTTC
CASSQGAGLNYGYTF
>.|TRBD1|TRBV11-2|TRBJ2-2
TGTGCCAGCAGAAGAGCCGGGACAGTTAACACCGGGGAGCTGTTTTTT
CASRRAGTVNTGELFF
>.|.|TRBV5-1|TRBJ2-5
TGCGCCAGCAGCTTGGGGGCCACGACAGAGGAGACCCAGTACTTC
CASSLGATTEETQYF
>.|.|TRBV5-1|TRBJ1-6
TGCGCCAGCAGCTTGGGAAACGGGAATTCACCCCTCCACTTT
CASSLGNGNSPLHF
>few|.|TRBV5-6|TRBJ1-2
TGTGCCAGCAGCGAACCGCCTGACAGATATAACTATGGCTACACCTTC
CASSEPPDRYNYGYTF
>.|TRBD2|TRBV5-4|TRBJ2-1
TGTGCCAGCAGCTTTAACGGGAGGGCGCAAGCGAATGAGCAGTTCTTC
CASSFNGRAQANEQFF
>.|TRBD1|TRBV7-8|TRBJ1-2
TGTGCCAGCAGCTTAGCGACGGCAGGGGGTGGCTACACCTTC
CASSLATAGGGYTF
>.|TRBD1|TRBV28|TRBJ2-7
TGTGCCAGCAGTTATCCGGGACAGGGATCCTACGAGCAGTACTTC
CASSYPGQGSYEQYF
>once|.|TRBV4-2|TRBJ2-5
TGTGCCAGCAGCCAAGAAGAGGGACTCGTGGGACGGGAGACCCAGTACTTC
CASSQEEGLVGRETQYF
>once|.|TRBV13|TRBJ1-1
TGTGCCAGCAGCCTAGACCCGGTGTCCACTGAAGCTTTCTTT
CASSLDPVSTEAFF
>.|TRBD1|TRBV2|TRBJ1-2
TGTGCCAGCAGTCCCGGGACAGGCTATGGCTACACCTTC
CASSPGTGYGYTF
>.|TRBD1|TRBV11-2|TRBJ1-1
TGTGCCAGCAGCCCGGACAGGGTGGATGAAGCTTTCTTT
CASSPDRVDEAFF
>.|.|TRBV9|TRBJ1-1
TGTGCCAGCAGCCCAGTGCGGGGCTGGAACACTGAAGCTTTCTTT
CASSPVRGWNTEAFF
>.|TRBD1|TRBV7-3|TRBJ2-6
TGTGCCAGCAGCTTGAGGACAGGGATTGGTGGGGCCAACGTCCTGACTTTC
CASSLRTGIGGANVLTF
>.|TRBD2|TRBV9|TRBJ2-3
TGTGCCAGCAGCAAGCGGGGTTGGGCGGGGAGTTTCACAGATACGCAGTATTTT
CASSKRGWAGSFTDTQYF
>.|.|TRBV5-6|TRBJ1-1
TGTGCCAGCAGCTTTATCAGGGTTCCTGAAGCTTTCTTT
CASSFIRVPEAFF
>.|.|TRBV30|TRBJ1-3
TGTGCCTGGAGTGCCGTGAGGGTTGGAAACACCATATATTTT
CAWSAVRVGNTIYF
>.|.|TRBV6-5|TRBJ2-7
TGTGCCAGCAGTCGCTCGGGGGGCCACTCCTACGAGCAGTACTTC
CASSRSGGHSYEQYF
>once|.|TRBV9|TRBJ1-6
TGTGCCAGCAGCGTAGGACAGGAGAGTTGGGCACCCCTCCACTTT
CASSVGQESWAPLHF
>.|TRBD1|TRBV28|TRBJ1-5
TGTGCCAGCAGCCCATTTCGGACAGGGGGCCATCAGCCCCAGCATTTT
CASSPFRTGGHQPQHF
>once|.|TRBV30|TRBJ2-7
TGTGCCTGGAGGAAGAACAGGGAAAGGTACGAGCAGTACTTC
CAWRKNRERYEQYF
>.|TRBD1|TRBV9|TRBJ2-7
TGTGCCAGCACCGGGACAGCGACGGGGGAGCAGTACTTC
CASTGTATGEQYF
>few|.|TRBV19|TRBJ2-2
TGTGCCAGTAGTCTGGGGGGTCTTATAGGCGCCGGGGAGCTGTTTTTT
CASSLGGLIGAGELFF
>.|TRBD1|TRBV4-1|TRBJ2-7
TGCGCCAGCAGCCAACACCCCCGGACAGGGATTTCCTACGAGCAGTACTTC
CASSQHPRTGISYEQYF
>once|TRBD1|TRBV3-1/TRBV3-2|TRBJ1-1
TGTGCCAGCAGCCTCGGACAGGGGGTTCTTGACACTGAAGCTTTCTTT
CASSLGQGVLDTEAFF
>.|.|TRBV20-1|TRBJ1-2
TGCAGTGCTAGTTTCTGGGGGACTGTGGGAAGCTACACCTTC
CSASFWGTVGSYTF
>.|.|TRBV6-2/TRBV6-3|TRBJ1-4
TGTGCCAGCAGCCCCAAGGAGAAACTGTTTTTT
CASSPKEKLFF
>.|.|TRBV30|TRBJ1-2
TGTGCCTGCGCCCCAGGCCGGAACTATGGCTACACCTTC
CACAPGRNYGYTF
>.|TRBD1|TRBV27|TRBJ1-2
TGTGCCAGCAGTTTATCGACTGGGACAGGGTACAATGGCTACACCTTC
CASSLSTGTGYNGYTF
>.|TRBD1|TRBV5-5|TRBJ2-7
TGTGCCAGCAGCACACCGGGACAGGGTCGTGCGCAGTACTTC
CASSTPGQGRAQYF
>few|.|TRBV5-1|TRBJ1-5
TGCGCCAGCAGCTTCGACAGTATGAGCAATCAGCCCCAGCATTTT
CASSFDSMSNQPQHF
>.|TRBD2|TRBV7-2|TRBJ2-3
TGTGCCAGCAGCAGGGGATTAAGAAGCGGGACTACAGATACGCAGTATTTT
CASSRGLRSGTTDTQYF
>.|TRBD1|TRBV6-6|TRBJ1-4
TGTGCCAGCAGTCGCACCCTTTCGTCGACAGGGGGCGGTGAAAAACTGTTTTTT
CASSRTLSSTGGGEKLFF
>.|TRBD1|TRBV6-2/TRBV6-3|TRBJ1-2
TGTGCCAGCAGTTACTACCGGGGACAGGGAGTGGCGGCTAGCTACACCTTC
CASSYYRGQGVAASYTF
>.|TRBD2|TRBV28|TRBJ2-1
TGTGCCAGCAGTGCGGGAGGACCGAACAATGAGCAGTTCTTC
CASSAGGPNNEQFF